The 18 T cell receptor beta chains reported below all come from one sample, sequenced in a study of T cells in Graves' hyperthyroidism and ophthalmopathy (dated by TCRdb to between 2018 and 2020). The method was multiplex PCR. This sample was sequenced with an Illumina HiSeq 2000. The TCR beta CDR3 regions were amplified from RNA transcripts. The TCR CDR3 was subjected to a first round of RT-PCR using the HTBI primer set and the Qiagen OneStep RT-PCR kit. TCRdb reran the public reads through fastp at Q25 and MiXCR, keeping productive beta chains. Here each entry gathers all rows of one CDR3 protein and keeps the most common genes and DNA. Here the sample has almost 600,000 distinct CDR3 sequences; approximately 14% occur a single time. The ten largest account for roughly 5.7% of the sample. Source material: blood. These receptors were taken from a woman under 40 with Graves' hyperthyroidism that later progressed to Graves' ophthalmopathy.

The sample holds many counts of this clonotype. The chain recombines TRBV27 with TRBJ2-1; 8 positions agree with TRBD2. Per the germline V gene, CDR1 is MNHEY and CDR2 is SMNVEV (reference sequence). The CDR3 extends over 14 amino acids. Losses at the gene ends were 3 bases for V and 7 bases for J; bases not matched to a gene: 5. CDR3 in amino acids: CASSFGGTRNEQFF. The CDR3 nucleotides are TGTGCCAGCAGTTTTGGCGGGACTAGGAATGAGCAGTTCTTC.

This clonotype came up many times. The chain has TRBV11-3 and TRBJ2-7, with TRBD2 as a possible D gene (5 bases). The CDR3 length is 13 residues. In germline, CDR1 is SGHNT, CDR2 YENEEA. Trimming cost V 1 base and J 6 bases, with 10 bases left between them. CDR3 DNA sequence: TGTGCCAGCAGCTTAGGTACGGGATCCGAGCAGTACTTC. Translating gives CASSLGTGSEQYF.

This rearrangement joins TRBV18 to TRBJ1-4; D gene ambiguous. V was pared by 3 bases and J by 8 bases, with 16 bases between. The CDR3 covers 15 residues. In germline, CDR1 is KGHSH, CDR2 LQKENI. This CDR3 is CASSPSPESYEKLFF. The DNA for the CDR3 is TGTGCCAGCTCACCGAGTCCTGAGTCTTACGAAAAACTGTTTTTT.

The J gene is TRBJ2-5, the V gene TRBV4-1; maybe TRBD2 (6 bases). V lost 1 base to trimming and J lost 7 bases, with 19 bases between them. The CDR3 is 16 residues long. From germline, CDR1 is MGHRA and CDR2 YSYEKL. DNA of the CDR3: TGCGCCAGCAGCCAAGGGGGTGAACGGGAGTGGGGGACCCAGTACTTC. Translation gives CASSQGGEREWGTQYF.

This clonotype was seen ten or more times. V usage is TRBV2 and J usage is TRBJ2-5, with D perhaps TRBD1 or TRBD2 (5 bases each). CDR1 SNHLY and CDR2 FYNNEI come from the germline V gene. Deletions cut 10 bases from V and 1 base from J, with 16 bases between. The CDR3 extends over 14 amino acids. CDR3 protein: CATTSRGLQETQYF. CDR3 coding DNA: TGTGCCACCACCTCACGGGGCCTCCAAGAGACCCAGTACTTC.

This clonotype came up many times. This chain connects TRBV12-3 or TRBV12-4 to TRBJ1-2; D is perhaps TRBD1 (5 bases). The CDR3 contains 14 residues. V gave up 3 bases and J gave up 2 bases, with 10 bases separating them. CDR3 sequence reads: CASSFLEGNYGYTF. Here the CDR3 DNA reads TGTGCCAGCAGTTTCTTGGAGGGGAACTATGGCTACACCTTC.

The chain links TRBV7-9 to TRBJ2-2, with no clear D. The CDR3 consists of 16 residues. V was trimmed by 5 bases and J by 0 bases, leaving 13 bases between them. Germline CDR1 SEHNR, CDR2 FQNEAQ (reference sequence). The CDR3 DNA sequence: TGTGCCAGCAGCCTGCGGTCGGTGGCGAACACCGGGGAGCTGTTTTTT. Residues: CASSLRSVANTGELFF.

This clonotype has a handful of counts. The rearrangement joins TRBV7-2 to TRBJ2-1; 13 positions agree with TRBD2. The CDR3 has 17 amino acids. From germline, CDR1 is SGHTA and CDR2 FQGNSA. V dropped 5 bases and J dropped 8; count of bases not matched to a gene: 12. The CDR3 nucleotides are TGTGCCAGCAGCCCCTGGACTAGCGGGAGAGTAATGGATGAGCAGTTCTTC. Amino acids: CASSPWTSGRVMDEQFF.

The rearrangement joins TRBV5-1 to TRBJ1-2; a weak D match, TRBD1 (5 bases). Between the trimmed V and J ends, which lost 4 bases and 8 bases, there was a span of 24 bases. CDR3 length equals 16 residues. The V gene's germline CDR1 is SGHRS and CDR2 YFSETQ. The CDR3 is CASSPSSAEGARGYTF. The CDR3 DNA reads as TGCGCCAGCAGCCCATCTAGTGCGGAAGGGGCCCGGGGCTACACCTTC.

In this sample, this clonotype turned up many times. The chain uses TRBV7-9 and TRBJ1-2; 8 bases line up with TRBD1. V lost 4 bases and J lost 5; bases outside the gene matches: 6. The CDR3 extends over 14 amino acids. Germline V gene data show CDR1 as SEHNR and CDR2 as FQNEAQ (reference sequence). The CDR3 sequence: CASSSLRQGYGYTF. As DNA, the CDR3 is TGTGCCAGCAGCTCGCTTCGACAGGGGTATGGCTACACCTTC.

In this sample, this clonotype turned up a few times. The CDR3 does not end in the conserved phenylalanine or tryptophan, so this is likely a read error. The chain has TRBV5-1 and TRBJ2-1; D is unresolved. CDR1 and CDR2 (germline): SGHRS, YFSETQ. This CDR3 spans 15 amino acids. Trimming pared 1 base from V and 0 bases from J, leaving 8 bases between. The DNA of the CDR3 is TGCGCCAGCAGCTTGTCGGGTGCCTCCTACAATGAGCAGTTCCTC. Translation gives CASSLSGASYNEQFL.

In its sample, this clonotype was seen many times. The rearrangement joins TRBV10-3 to TRBJ2-1; D uncertain. Looked up from germline, CDR1 is ENHRY and CDR2 is SYGVKD. V lost 3 bases and J 9 bases, leaving 9 bases between the germline ends. CDR3 length: 12 amino acids. The CDR3 DNA sequence: TGTGCCATCAGTGACTACCGGAGTGAGCAGTTCTTC. Translation gives CAISDYRSEQFF.

This clonotype was detected a few times. V is TRBV5-5 and J is TRBJ1-5; 8 bases align to TRBD1. J gave up 0 bases and V 5 bases, and 4 bases lay outside the gene matches. The CDR3 sequence is 15 residues long. Per the germline V gene, CDR1 is SGHKS and CDR2 is YYEKEE (reference sequence). The CDR3 protein is CASRRTGYSNQPQHF. Here the CDR3 DNA reads TGTGCCAGCAGGAGGACAGGGTATAGCAATCAGCCCCAGCATTTT. Filled out from reference TRBV5-5 and TRBJ1-5, the complete variable domain reads DAGVTQSPTHLIKTRGQQVTLRCSPISGHKSVSWYQQVLGQGPQFIFQYYEKEERGRGNFPDRFSARQFPNYSSELNVNALLLGDSALYLCASRRTGYSNQPQHFGDGTRLSIL.

This chain uses TRBV29-1 with TRBJ1-1; D unclear. Germline loops: CDR1 SQVTM, CDR2 ANQGSEA. This CDR3 is built from 10 residues. V was trimmed by 0 bases and J by 11 bases, leaving 7 bases between them. The CDR3 here is CSVEDYPAFF. The CDR3 region has the DNA TGCAGCGTTGAAGATTATCCGGCTTTCTTT.

Regarding this clonotype: Lacking the conserved final phenylalanine or tryptophan, this CDR3 likely reflects a read error. The rearrangement joins TRBV5-1 to TRBJ2-3, with D perhaps matching TRBD1 (6 bases). Germline V gene lookup returns CDR1 SGHRS and CDR2 YFSETQ. V lost 1 base and J lost 6, with 15 bases in between. CDR3 size: 15 residues. Written as DNA, the CDR3 is TGCGCCAGCAGCTTGTCAGAGGGGGTAACCGATACGCAGTATTTA. Its translation: CASSLSEGVTDTQYL.

The CDR3 DNA follows: TGTGCCAGCAGCTGGGACCCCGCCTACGAGCAGTACTTC. It codes for CASSWDPAYEQYF. The V gene is TRBV27, the J gene TRBJ2-7, with D perhaps matching TRBD1 or TRBD2 (5 bases each). Germline lookup yields CDR1 MNHEY and CDR2 SMNVEV (reference sequence). V gave up 6 bases and J gave up 2 bases, with 11 bases separating them. This CDR3 is built from 13 residues.

Ten or more counts support this clonotype. The CDR3 DNA reads as TGCAGTGCTAGTGGGGACTCGGGGGAGCTGTTTTTT. This translates into CSASGDSGELFF. The chain is built from TRBV20-1 and TRBJ2-2; tentatively, D is TRBD2 (6 bases). V lost 3 bases and J 8 bases, leaving 10 bases between the germline ends. CDR3 size: 12 residues. The germline gives CDR1 DFQATT, CDR2 SNEGSKA (reference sequence).

This clonotype has ten or more counts. The chain combines TRBV7-9 with TRBJ2-1; TRBD1 might be the D (6 bases). The germline V and J ends were trimmed by 5 bases and 9 bases, with 11 bases remaining between them. The CDR3 totals 12 residues. The germline V gene encodes CDR1 SEHNR and CDR2 FQNEAQ (reference sequence). CDR3 coding DNA: TGTGCCAGCAGCGGTAGGACAGCTGAGCAGTTCTTC. It codes for CASSGRTAEQFF.